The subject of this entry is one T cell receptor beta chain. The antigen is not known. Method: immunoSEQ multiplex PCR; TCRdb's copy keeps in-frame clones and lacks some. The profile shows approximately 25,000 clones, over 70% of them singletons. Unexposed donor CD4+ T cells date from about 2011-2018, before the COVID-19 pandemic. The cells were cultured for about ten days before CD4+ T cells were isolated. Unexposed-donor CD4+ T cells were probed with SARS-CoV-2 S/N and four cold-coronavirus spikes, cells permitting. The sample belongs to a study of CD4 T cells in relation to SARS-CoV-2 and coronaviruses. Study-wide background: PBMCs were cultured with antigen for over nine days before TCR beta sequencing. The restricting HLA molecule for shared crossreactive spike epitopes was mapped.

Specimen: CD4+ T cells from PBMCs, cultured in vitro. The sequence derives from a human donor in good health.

CDR3 protein: CASSAGTGSRQYF. CDR3 sequence (DNA): TGTGCCAGCAGCGCCGGGACAGGGTCCAGGCAGTACTTC. The genes are TRBV9 and TRBJ2-7, with 9 bases that match TRBD1. V trimming: 3 bases; J trimming: 9 bases; junction bases outside the gene matches: 7. CDR1 and CDR2 from the germline V gene are SGDLS and YYNGEE. The length of the CDR3 is 13 residues.